The 2 T cell receptor beta chains listed next were all sequenced from one sample in a study of OX40 agonist ivuxolimab in advanced cancers. Assay: immunoSEQ multiplex PCR; the TCRdb copy retains only in-frame clones and omits some. The sample holds tens of thousands of clones; approximately 92% are singletons and the top ten take about 6.5%. This specimen was CD4+ or CD8+ T cells sorted from blood, taken in a trial of the OX40 agonist ivuxolimab. The receptors stem from an adult with an advanced solid tumor such as melanoma, head and neck, liver or kidney cancer.

This chain links TRBV7-9 with TRBJ2-1; D ambiguous. V was clipped by 5 bases and J by 4 bases, with 9 bases between them. Germline loops: CDR1 SEHNR, CDR2 FQNEAQ (reference sequence). The CDR3 is 13 amino acids. The DNA of the CDR3 is TGTGCCAGCAGCCCTTTAATATACAATGAGCAGTTCTTC. It is translated as CASSPLIYNEQFF.

The rearrangement uses TRBV7-8 and TRBJ1-5; TRBD1 agrees at 9 bases. The CDR3 is 16 amino acids. Germline assignment: CDR1 SGHVS and CDR2 FQNEAQ. The V gene end was trimmed by 5 bases and the J gene end by 0 bases; junction bases not matched to a gene: 5. The CDR3 sequence: CASSIWTGDSNQPQHF. The CDR3 DNA sequence: TGTGCCAGCAGCATATGGACAGGGGATAGCAATCAGCCCCAGCATTTT.